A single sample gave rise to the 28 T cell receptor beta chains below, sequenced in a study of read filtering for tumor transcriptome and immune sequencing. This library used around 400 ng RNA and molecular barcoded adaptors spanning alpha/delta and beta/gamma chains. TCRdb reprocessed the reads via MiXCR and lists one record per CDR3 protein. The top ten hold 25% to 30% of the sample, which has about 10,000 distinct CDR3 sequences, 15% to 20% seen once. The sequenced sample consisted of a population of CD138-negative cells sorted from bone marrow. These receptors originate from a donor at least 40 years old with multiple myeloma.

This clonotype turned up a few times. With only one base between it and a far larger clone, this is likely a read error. The CDR3 region is CASSLQQLSVQFF. The CDR3, as DNA: TGTGCCAGCAGCTTACAACAGTTGAGCGTGCAGTTCTTC. The chain links TRBV7-2 to TRBJ2-1; D is unclear. Trimming pared 2 bases from V and 12 bases from J, leaving 14 bases between. The CDR3 is 13 residues long. CDR1 and CDR2 from the germline V gene are SGHTA and FQGNSA.

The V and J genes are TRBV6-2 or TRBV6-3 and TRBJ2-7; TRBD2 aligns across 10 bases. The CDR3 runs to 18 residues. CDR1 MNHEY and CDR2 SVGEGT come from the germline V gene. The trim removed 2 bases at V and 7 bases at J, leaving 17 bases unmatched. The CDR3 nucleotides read TGTGCCAGCAGTTACACCTCCCCGCTAGCGGGGGCTTTCCATGAGCAGTACTTC. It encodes CASSYTSPLAGAFHEQYF.

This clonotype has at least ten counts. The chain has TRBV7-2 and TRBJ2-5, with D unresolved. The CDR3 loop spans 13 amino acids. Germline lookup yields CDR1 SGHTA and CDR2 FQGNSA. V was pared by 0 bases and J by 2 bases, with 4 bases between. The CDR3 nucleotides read TGTGCCAGCAGCTTAGCCCAGCAAGAGACCCAGTACTTC. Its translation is CASSLAQQETQYF.

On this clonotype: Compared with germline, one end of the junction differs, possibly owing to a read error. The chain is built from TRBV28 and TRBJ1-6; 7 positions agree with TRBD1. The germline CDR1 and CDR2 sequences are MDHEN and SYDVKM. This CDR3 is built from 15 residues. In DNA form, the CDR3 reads TGTGCCAGCAGCCCTATCCGGGACAGCGGTTCACCCCCCAACTTT. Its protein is CASSPIRDSGSPPNF.

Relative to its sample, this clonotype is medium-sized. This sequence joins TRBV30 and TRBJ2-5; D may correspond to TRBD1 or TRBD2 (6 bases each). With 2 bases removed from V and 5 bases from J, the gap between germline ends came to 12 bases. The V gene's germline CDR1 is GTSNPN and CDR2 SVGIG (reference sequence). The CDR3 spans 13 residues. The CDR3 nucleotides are TGTGCCTGGAGTCGGGGGCAGGGGGAGACCCAGTACTTC. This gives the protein CAWSRGQGETQYF.

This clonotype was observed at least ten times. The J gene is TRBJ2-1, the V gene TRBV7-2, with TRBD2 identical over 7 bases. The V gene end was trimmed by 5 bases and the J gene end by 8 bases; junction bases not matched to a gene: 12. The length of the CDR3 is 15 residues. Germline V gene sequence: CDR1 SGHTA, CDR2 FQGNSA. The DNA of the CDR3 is TGTGCCAGCAGCCCCCGTTTAGCGGGTGGCGATGAGCAGTTCTTC. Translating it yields CASSPRLAGGDEQFF.

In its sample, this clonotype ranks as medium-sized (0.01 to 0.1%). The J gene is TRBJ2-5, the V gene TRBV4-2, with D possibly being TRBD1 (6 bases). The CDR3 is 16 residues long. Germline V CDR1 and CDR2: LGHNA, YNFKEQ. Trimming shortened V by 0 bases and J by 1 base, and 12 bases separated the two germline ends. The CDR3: CASSQEQGHPQETQYF. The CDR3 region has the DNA TGTGCCAGCAGCCAAGAGCAGGGACATCCCCAAGAGACCCAGTACTTC.

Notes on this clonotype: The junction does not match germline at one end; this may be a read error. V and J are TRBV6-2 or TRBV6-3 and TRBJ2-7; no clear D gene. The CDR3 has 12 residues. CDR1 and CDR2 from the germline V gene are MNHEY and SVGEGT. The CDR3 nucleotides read TGTGCCTGCAGTTACTCCTCCTACGAGCAGTACTTT. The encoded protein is CACSYSSYEQYF.

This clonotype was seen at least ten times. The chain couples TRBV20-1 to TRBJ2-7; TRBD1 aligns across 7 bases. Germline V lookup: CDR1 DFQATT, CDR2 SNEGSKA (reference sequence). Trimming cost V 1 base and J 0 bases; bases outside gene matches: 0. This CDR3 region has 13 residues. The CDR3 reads CSARGQGSYEQYF. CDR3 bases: TGCAGTGCTAGAGGACAGGGCTCCTACGAGCAGTACTTC.

The CDR3 DNA reads TGTGCCAGCAGCAGCCGCGGGGGGGCCTCCTACAATGAGCAGTTCTTC. Translating gives CASSSRGGASYNEQFF. This chain joins TRBV7-2 and TRBJ2-1; 9 nucleotides line up with TRBD2. V lost 5 bases to trimming and J lost 0 bases; unmatched junction nucleotides: 5. The CDR3 runs to 16 residues. CDR1 is SGHTA, CDR2 FQGNSA, per germline.

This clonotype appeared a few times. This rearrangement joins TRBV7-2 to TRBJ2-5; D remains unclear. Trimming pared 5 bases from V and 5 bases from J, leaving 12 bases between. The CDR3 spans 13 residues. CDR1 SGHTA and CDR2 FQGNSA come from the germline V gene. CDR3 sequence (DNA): TGTGCCAGCAGCCCGTCAAGAGGCGAGACCCAGTACTTC. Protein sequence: CASSPSRGETQYF. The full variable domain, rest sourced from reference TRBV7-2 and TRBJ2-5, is GAGVSQSPSNKVTEKGKDVELRCDPISGHTALYWYRQSLGQGLEFLIYFQGNSAPDKSGLPSDRFSAERTGGSVSTLTIQRTQQEDSAVYLCASSPSRGETQYFGPGTRLLVL.

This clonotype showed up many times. The CDR3 bases are TGCAGTGCTAGAGACAGGGCCTGGCCCCAGCATTTT. Translated: CSARDRAWPQHF. The J gene is TRBJ1-5, the V gene TRBV20-1; D may be TRBD1 (5 bases). With 0 bases removed from V and 9 bases from J, the gap between germline ends came to 9 bases. The CDR3 covers 12 residues. The germline CDR1 and CDR2 sequences are DFQATT and SNEGSKA (reference sequence).

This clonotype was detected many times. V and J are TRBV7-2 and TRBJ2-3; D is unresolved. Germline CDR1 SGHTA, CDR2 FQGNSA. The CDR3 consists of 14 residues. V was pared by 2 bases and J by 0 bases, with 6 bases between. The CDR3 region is CASSLISSTDTQYF. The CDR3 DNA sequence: TGTGCCAGCAGCTTAATCTCCAGCACAGATACGCAGTATTTT.

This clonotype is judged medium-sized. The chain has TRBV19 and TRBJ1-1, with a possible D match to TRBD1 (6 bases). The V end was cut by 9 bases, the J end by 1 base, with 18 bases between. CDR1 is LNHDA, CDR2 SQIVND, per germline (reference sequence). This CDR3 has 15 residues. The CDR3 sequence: CASRPQGFRNTEAFF. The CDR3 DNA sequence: TGTGCCAGCCGACCACAGGGTTTTAGGAACACTGAAGCTTTCTTT.

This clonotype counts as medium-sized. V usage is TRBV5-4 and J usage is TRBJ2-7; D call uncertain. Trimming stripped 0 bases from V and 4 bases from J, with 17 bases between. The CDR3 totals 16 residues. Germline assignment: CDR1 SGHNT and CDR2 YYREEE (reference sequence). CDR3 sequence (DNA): TGTGCCAGCAGCTTGGAAGGTAGTAGATTTGAGTACGAGCAGTACTTC. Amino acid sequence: CASSLEGSRFEYEQYF.

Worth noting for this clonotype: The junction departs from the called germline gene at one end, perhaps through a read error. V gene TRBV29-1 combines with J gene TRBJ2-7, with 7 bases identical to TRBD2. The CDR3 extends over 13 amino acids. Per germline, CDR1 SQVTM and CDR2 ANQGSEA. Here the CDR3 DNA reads TGCGGCGTTGATCCCAGCGGGACCTACGAGCAGTACTTT. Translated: CGVDPSGTYEQYF.

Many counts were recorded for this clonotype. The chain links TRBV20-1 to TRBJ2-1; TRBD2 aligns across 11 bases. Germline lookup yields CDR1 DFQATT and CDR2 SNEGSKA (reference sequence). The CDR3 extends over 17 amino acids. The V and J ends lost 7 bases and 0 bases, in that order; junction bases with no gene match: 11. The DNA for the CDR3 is TGCAGTGTCCCGGGACTAGCGGCCTCGAGCTCCTACAATGAGCAGTTCTTC. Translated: CSVPGLAASSSYNEQFF.

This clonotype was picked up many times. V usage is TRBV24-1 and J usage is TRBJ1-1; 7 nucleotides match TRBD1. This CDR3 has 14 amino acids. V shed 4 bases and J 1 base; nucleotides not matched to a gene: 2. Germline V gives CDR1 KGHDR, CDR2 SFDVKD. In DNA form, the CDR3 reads TGTGCCACCAGTGAAACAGGGGCGAACACTGAAGCTTTCTTT. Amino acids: CATSETGANTEAFF.

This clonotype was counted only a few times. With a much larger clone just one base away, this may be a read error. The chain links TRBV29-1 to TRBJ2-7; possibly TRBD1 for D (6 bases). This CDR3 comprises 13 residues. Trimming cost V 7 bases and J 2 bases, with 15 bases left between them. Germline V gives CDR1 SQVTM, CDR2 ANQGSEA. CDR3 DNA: TGCAGCGCTGAGAAGGGACACCCCTACGAGCAGTACTTC. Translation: CSAEKGHPYEQYF.

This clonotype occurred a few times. The CDR3 region is CASSSLAADKGQFF. In DNA, the CDR3 is TGCGCCAGCAGCTCACTAGCGGCGGACAAGGGGCAGTTCTTC. The genes are TRBV5-1 and TRBJ2-1; TRBD2 agrees at 8 bases. The germline V gene has CDR1 SGHRS and CDR2 YFSETQ. The CDR3 spans 14 residues. V was pared by 3 bases and J by 12 bases, with 11 bases of the junction left unmatched.

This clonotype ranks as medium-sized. Written as DNA, the CDR3 is TGTGCCACCAGTGCCGGGGGGGGCAATGAGCAGTTCTTC. Protein: CATSAGGGNEQFF. This sequence joins TRBV24-1 and TRBJ2-1; 8 bases match TRBD2. This CDR3 comprises 13 residues. V trimming: 5 bases; J trimming: 6 bases; junction bases outside the gene matches: 2. Germline lookup yields CDR1 KGHDR and CDR2 SFDVKD.

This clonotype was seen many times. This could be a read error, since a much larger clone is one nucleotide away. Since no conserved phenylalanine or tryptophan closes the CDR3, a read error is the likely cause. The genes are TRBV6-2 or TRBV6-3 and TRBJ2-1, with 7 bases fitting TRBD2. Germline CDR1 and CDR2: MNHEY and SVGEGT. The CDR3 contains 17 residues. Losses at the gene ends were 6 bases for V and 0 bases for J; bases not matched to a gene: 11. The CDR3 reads CASSPGLPTSSYNEQFL. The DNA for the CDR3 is TGTGCCAGCAGCCCGGGACTACCCACGAGCTCCTACAATGAGCAGTTCCTC.

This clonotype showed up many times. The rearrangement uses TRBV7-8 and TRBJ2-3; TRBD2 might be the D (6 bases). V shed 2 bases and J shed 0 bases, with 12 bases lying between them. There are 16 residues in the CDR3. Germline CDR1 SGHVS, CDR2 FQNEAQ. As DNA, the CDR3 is TGTGCCAGCAGCTTATCGGGAGCCATTAGCACAGATACGCAGTATTTT. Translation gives CASSLSGAISTDTQYF. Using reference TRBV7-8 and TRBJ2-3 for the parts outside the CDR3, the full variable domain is GAGVSQSPRYKVAKRGQDVALRCDPISGHVSLFWYQQALGQGPEFLTYFQNEAQLDKSGLPSDRFFAERPEGSVSTLKIQRTQQEDSAVYLCASSLSGAISTDTQYFGPGTRLTVL.

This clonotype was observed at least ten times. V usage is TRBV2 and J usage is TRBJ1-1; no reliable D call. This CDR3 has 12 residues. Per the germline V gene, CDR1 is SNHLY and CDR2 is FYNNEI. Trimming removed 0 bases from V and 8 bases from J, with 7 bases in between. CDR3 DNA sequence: TGTGCCAGCAGTGAAGCGCATGTGGAAGCTTTCTTT. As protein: CASSEAHVEAFF.

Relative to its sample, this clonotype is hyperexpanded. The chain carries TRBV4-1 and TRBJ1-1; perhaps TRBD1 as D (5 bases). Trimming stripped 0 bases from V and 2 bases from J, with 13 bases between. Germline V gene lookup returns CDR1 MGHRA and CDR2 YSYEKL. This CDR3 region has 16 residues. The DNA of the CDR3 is TGCGCCAGCAGCCAAGATACCTACAGGTTCAACACTGAAGCTTTCTTT. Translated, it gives CASSQDTYRFNTEAFF.

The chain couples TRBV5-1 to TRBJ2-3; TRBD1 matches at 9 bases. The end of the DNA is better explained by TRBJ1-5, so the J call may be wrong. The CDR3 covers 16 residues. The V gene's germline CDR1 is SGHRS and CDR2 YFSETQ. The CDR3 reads CASSPGTGIFTDTQHF. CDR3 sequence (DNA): TGCGCCAGCAGCCCTGGGACAGGGATATTTACAGACACGCAGCATTTT.

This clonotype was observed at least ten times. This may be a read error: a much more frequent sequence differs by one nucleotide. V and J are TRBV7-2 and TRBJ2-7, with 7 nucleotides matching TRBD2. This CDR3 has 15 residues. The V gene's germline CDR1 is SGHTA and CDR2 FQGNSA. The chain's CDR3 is CASRLSSGPSYEQDF. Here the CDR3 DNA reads TGTGCCAGCAGACTTTCTAGCGGCCCCTCCTACGAGCAGGACTTC.

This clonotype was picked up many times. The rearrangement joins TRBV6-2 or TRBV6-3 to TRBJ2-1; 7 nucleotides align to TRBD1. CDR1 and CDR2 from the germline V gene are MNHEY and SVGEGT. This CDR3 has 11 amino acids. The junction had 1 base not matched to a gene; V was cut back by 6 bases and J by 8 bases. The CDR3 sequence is CASRGGYEQFF. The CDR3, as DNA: TGTGCCAGCAGAGGGGGCTATGAGCAGTTCTTC.